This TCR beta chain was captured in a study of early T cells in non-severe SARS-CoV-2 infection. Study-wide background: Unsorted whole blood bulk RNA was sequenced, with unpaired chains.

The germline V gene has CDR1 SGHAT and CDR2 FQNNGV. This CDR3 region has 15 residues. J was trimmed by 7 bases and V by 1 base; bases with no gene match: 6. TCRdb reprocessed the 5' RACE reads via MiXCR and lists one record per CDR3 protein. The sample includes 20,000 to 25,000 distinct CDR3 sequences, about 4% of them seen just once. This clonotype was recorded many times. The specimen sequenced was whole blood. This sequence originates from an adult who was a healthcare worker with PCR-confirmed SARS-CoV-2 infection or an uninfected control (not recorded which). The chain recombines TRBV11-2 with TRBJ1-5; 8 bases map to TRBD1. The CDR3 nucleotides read TGTGCCAGCAGCTTAGCAGGGGGCGCGGGACAGCCCCAGCATTTT. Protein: CASSLAGGAGQPQHF. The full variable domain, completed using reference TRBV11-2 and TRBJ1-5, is EAGVAQSPRYKIIEKRQSVAFWCNPISGHATLYWYQQILGQGPKLLIQFQNNGVVDDSQLPKDRFSAERLKGVDSTLKIQPAKLEDSAVYLCASSLAGGAGQPQHFGDGTRLSIL.